Sequencing of this T cell receptor (beta chain) was carried out in a study of blood T cell repertoires in COVID-19. Study-level background: Researchers got acute and convalescent COVID-19 samples from the United States, Italy and Spain. PBMCs, B-cell-depleted T cells, or T cells provided the cDNA or gDNA that made up the material.

V trimming: 0 bases; J trimming: 4 bases; junction bases outside the gene matches: 7. CDR3 length: 15 residues. Germline V gene sequence: CDR1 SQVTM, CDR2 ANQGSEA. Authors' data handling: Cell counts per sample came from amplifying reference gene primers. TCRdb keeps only in-frame clones here, not all; method: immunoSEQ multiplex PCR. V and J calls and clone size follow that table, whereas D and trimming were derived from the DNA. The data contain tens of thousands of clones, 80% of them singletons. The TCR originated in an elderly woman with acute or convalescent COVID-19. The sequenced sample consisted of peripheral blood. The V gene is TRBV29-1, the J gene TRBJ2-5; 8 bases agree with TRBD1. The CDR3 is CSVEDYRGSRETQYF. The DNA for the CDR3 is TGCAGCGTTGAAGATTACAGGGGGAGTCGAGAGACCCAGTACTTC.